Below are 13 T cell receptor beta chains sequenced from a single sample in a study of control samples from healthy donors and cancer patients (dated by TCRdb to about 2020). The method was the immunoSEQ multiplex PCR assay. TCRdb carries this immuneACCESS record with in-frame sequences only. Its versions omit some clonotypes, under half of them owing to an unresolved V gene in the studies checked, with the rest unexplained. The sample table holds about 100,000 clones, of which about 91% were seen once. The ten top clones hold 2% to 3% of the sample. The material sequenced was blood. The source is a woman younger than 30 in good health.

V and J are TRBV15 and TRBJ2-5, with 11 nucleotides matching TRBD2. The length of the CDR3 is 17 residues. Per the germline V gene, CDR1 is LNHNV and CDR2 is YYDKDF (reference sequence). V dropped 5 bases and J dropped 5; count of bases not matched to a gene: 13. Here the CDR3 reads CATSFPGLAGGGETQYF. CDR3 sequence (DNA): TGTGCCACCAGCTTCCCCGGCCTAGCGGGAGGAGGGGAGACCCAGTACTTC.

This sequence joins TRBV6-1 and TRBJ2-6; the D is unclear. CDR1 is MNHNS, CDR2 SASEGT, per germline. Deletions cut 1 base from V and 0 bases from J, with 4 bases between. The CDR3 has 15 residues. CDR3 sequence reads: CASSEERSGANVLTF. In DNA, the CDR3 is TGTGCCAGCAGTGAAGAGCGCTCTGGGGCCAACGTCCTGACTTTC.

The chain combines TRBV5-1 with TRBJ2-1; 9 bases map to TRBD1. With V trimmed by 4 bases and J by 7 bases, 6 bases remained unmatched. Germline V gene sequence: CDR1 SGHRS, CDR2 YFSETQ. The CDR3 has 14 amino acids. CDR3 loop: CASSTYRGQNEQFF. CDR3 DNA: TGCGCCAGCAGCACCTACAGGGGGCAGAATGAGCAGTTCTTC.

The chain employs TRBV6-5 and TRBJ2-5; D not resolved. The CDR3 runs to 14 residues. Germline loops: CDR1 MNHEY, CDR2 SVGAGI. Deletions cut 4 bases from V and 4 bases from J, with 13 bases between. The CDR3 region is CASSSQHVLETQYF. The CDR3 bases are TGTGCCAGCAGTTCCCAACACGTCCTAGAGACCCAGTACTTC.

This rearrangement joins TRBV28 to TRBJ1-6; D is perhaps TRBD1 (6 bases). V was pared by 5 bases and J by 9 bases, with 23 bases between. The CDR3 totals 17 residues. From germline, CDR1 is MDHEN and CDR2 SYDVKM. In DNA form, the CDR3 reads TGTGCCAGCAGTCCCACCCGAGGGACAACCTGGGGTTCACCCCTCCACTTT. Translated: CASSPTRGTTWGSPLHF.

The rearrangement joins TRBV28 to TRBJ1-4; D ambiguous. This CDR3 has 11 residues. Germline CDR1 MDHEN, CDR2 SYDVKM. V lost 5 bases to trimming and J lost 7 bases, with 5 bases between them. The CDR3 sequence is CASSLVEKLFF. The CDR3 DNA is TGTGCCAGCAGTCTCGTTGAAAAACTGTTTTTT.

Comments on this clone: A junction boundary mismatches the germline segment, possibly from a read error. This chain joins TRBV7-7 and TRBJ2-5; 7 nucleotides line up with TRBD2. CDR3 length: 15 residues. Looked up from germline, CDR1 is SSHAT and CDR2 is FNYEAQ (reference sequence). CDR3 in amino acids: CASSPHSGAQETQYF. In nucleotides, the CDR3 is TGTGCTAGCAGCCCACACAGCGGGGCCCAGGAGACCCAGTACTTC.

V gene TRBV27 combines with J gene TRBJ1-1; tentatively, D is TRBD1 (5 bases). The CDR3 runs to 13 residues. Trimming removed 0 bases from V and 6 bases from J, with 8 bases in between. Germline V CDR1 and CDR2: MNHEY, SMNVEV (reference sequence). The CDR3 region has the DNA TGTGCCAGCAGTTTATCGGAACAGGCTGAAGCTTTCTTT. Its protein product is CASSLSEQAEAFF.

The genes are TRBV6-5 and TRBJ2-7; 10 bases align to TRBD2. The germline CDR1 and CDR2 sequences are MNHEY and SVGAGI. V lost 4 bases to trimming and J lost 2 bases; unmatched junction nucleotides: 5. The CDR3 extends over 15 amino acids. The CDR3 loop is CASSLAGGPTYEQYF. The DNA for the CDR3 is TGTGCCAGCAGTTTAGCGGGAGGACCCACCTACGAGCAGTACTTC.

The chain carries TRBV11-3 and TRBJ2-5, with no clear D. CDR3 length: 12 amino acids. V was trimmed by 4 bases and J by 5 bases, leaving 8 bases between them. Germline V gene data show CDR1 as SGHNT and CDR2 as YENEEA. The CDR3 region is CASSSDTETQYF. The CDR3 nucleotides are TGTGCCAGCAGCTCCGATACCGAGACCCAGTACTTC.

As for this clone: This CDR3 is also generated by other DNA sequences in the sample. The rearrangement uses TRBV19 and TRBJ1-2, with D maybe TRBD1 (6 bases). Germline V gene sequence: CDR1 LNHDA, CDR2 SQIVND (reference sequence). V was pared by 3 bases and J by 4 bases, with 15 bases between. The CDR3 sequence is 15 residues long. The CDR3 DNA reads TGTGCCAGTAGTATTTTTCGAGACAGGACCTATGGCTACACCTTC. It codes for CASSIFRDRTYGYTF.

The chain has TRBV27 and TRBJ2-1, with 13 bases aligning to TRBD2. This CDR3 region has 16 residues. Trimming at V came to 6 bases and at J to 8 bases, leaving 10 bases not matched to a gene. CDR1 is MNHEY, CDR2 SMNVEV, per germline (reference sequence). Written as DNA, the CDR3 is TGTGCCAGCAGGCAAGGGACTAGCGGGATTCGGGATGAGCAGTTCTTC. Protein sequence: CASRQGTSGIRDEQFF.

The chain uses TRBV10-2 and TRBJ2-7; D unresolved. CDR3 length: 12 amino acids. V gave up 2 bases and J gave up 5 bases, with 7 bases separating them. Per the germline V gene, CDR1 is WSHSY and CDR2 is SAAADI. CDR3 in DNA: TGCGCCAGCAGTGAGCTTCCGAACGAGCAGTACTTC. It is translated as CASSELPNEQYF.